This T cell receptor beta chain was sequenced in a study of blood T cell repertoires in COVID-19. Authors' data handling: Reference gene primer amplification gave estimated nucleated cell counts. TCRdb keeps only in-frame clones here, not all; method: immunoSEQ multiplex PCR. The V and J calls and clone size were taken over from that table, and D and trimming were inferred from the DNA. The data show some 160,000 clones, about 88% seen once. V gave up 2 bases and J gave up 5 bases; unmatched junction bases: 5. The CDR3 has 15 residues. Germline V lookup: CDR1 MNHEY, CDR2 SMNVEV (reference sequence). This sequence joins TRBV27 and TRBJ1-5; TRBD1 aligns across 8 bases. The sequenced sample consisted of peripheral blood. The TCR was taken from a man aged 50 or older who had recovered from COVID-19. The CDR3 is CASSLSNRGYQPQHF. For the CDR3, the DNA is TGTGCCAGCAGTTTAAGTAACAGGGGGTATCAGCCCCAGCATTTT.